These T cell receptor beta chains were read from a single sample in a study of shared clonotypes between healthy human individuals. Assay: immunoSEQ multiplex PCR; the TCRdb copy retains only in-frame clones and omits some. The sample holds about 1,800,000 clones, approximately 94% seen once. What was sequenced was naive CD8+ T cells sorted from blood. The receptor set was obtained from a man aged 18-30 years in good health. Each CDR3 is given with its conserved first and last residue. D genes are given only for firm matches. The listing skips clone size in some rows; elsewhere it reads once, few, many or a size class.

V gene,J gene,clone size,D gene,CDR3 DNA,CDR3 protein
TRBV4-1,TRBJ2-2,.,.,TGCGCCAGCAGCCAAGTAGGAGACGCCGGGGAGCTGTTTTTT,CASSQVGDAGELFF
TRBV7-9,TRBJ2-7,.,.,TGTGCCAGCAGCTGGGACACCCTTTCCTACGAGCAGTACTTC,CASSWDTLSYEQYF
TRBV27,TRBJ2-7,.,.,TGTGCCAGCAGTTTAGGACCGGGGTCCCAACTAAAATACGAGCAGTACTTC,CASSLGPGSQLKYEQYF
TRBV6-1,TRBJ2-7,once,.,TGTGCCAGCAGTGAAGGGGAAGGGAGAGCCTACGAGCAGTACTTC,CASSEGEGRAYEQYF
TRBV10-3,TRBJ2-7,.,TRBD2,TGTGCCATCAGTGAGGGGACTAGCCGCGAGCAGTACTTC,CAISEGTSREQYF
TRBV10-3,TRBJ2-2,.,TRBD1,TGTGCCATCAGTGAGTCAGGGACAGGGGTTTACACCGGGGAGCTGTTTTTT,CAISESGTGVYTGELFF
TRBV6-1,TRBJ2-7,.,.,TGTGCCAGCGCAGAGGTCGCCGACTACTACGAGCAGTACTTC,CASAEVADYYEQYF
TRBV28,TRBJ2-3,.,.,TGTGCCAGCAGTTTGTTACATAGCGGCGTGATGCCCGACGACCCAGATACGCAGTATTTT,CASSLLHSGVMPDDPDTQYF
TRBV19,TRBJ2-5,.,.,TGTGCCAGTAGTCCGGGGACCGAGACCCAGTACTTC,CASSPGTETQYF
TRBV7-9,TRBJ2-1,.,TRBD2,TGTGCCAGCAATTGGGCGGGAGGGCCCTATACCTACAATGAGCAGTTCTTC,CASNWAGGPYTYNEQFF
TRBV6-1,TRBJ1-1,.,TRBD1,TGTGCCAGCAGTGGCAGACAGGGACCGGCCACTGAAGCTTTCTTT,CASSGRQGPATEAFF
TRBV29-1,TRBJ1-2,.,.,TGCAGCGTCACATCTTTCTCCACCGATAACTATGGCTACACCTTC,CSVTSFSTDNYGYTF
TRBV5-6,TRBJ1-5,.,.,TGTGCCAGCAGCTGGGGCCCGGGTCAGCCCCAGCATTTT,CASSWGPGQPQHF
TRBV10-3,TRBJ2-7,.,TRBD1,TGTGCCATCAGTCGTCCTGGGGACAGGGGCTCCTACGAGCAGTACTTC,CAISRPGDRGSYEQYF
TRBV27,TRBJ2-7,once,.,TGTGCCAGCAGTTTAGGGAACGGCTACGAGCAGTACTTC,CASSLGNGYEQYF
TRBV7-9,TRBJ2-7,.,.,TGTGCCAGCAGCGGAACCAACTCCTACGAGCAGTACTTC,CASSGTNSYEQYF
TRBV4-1,TRBJ2-2,.,.,TGCGCCAGCAGCCAGGTGGGAGGAGGCACCGGGGAGCTGTTTTTT,CASSQVGGGTGELFF
TRBV7-8,TRBJ2-3,.,TRBD2,TGTGCCAGCAGCCCGGGACTAGCGGGAGTAGCAGATACGCAGTATTTT,CASSPGLAGVADTQYF
TRBV9,TRBJ1-6,few,TRBD1,TGTGCCAGCAGCGTAGCTCTAGGACAGGGCCTCCACTTT,CASSVALGQGLHF
TRBV5-1,TRBJ2-3,.,TRBD2,TGCGCCAGCAGCTTGCGGGCTAGCGGCCCAGATACGCAGTATTTT,CASSLRASGPDTQYF
TRBV5-1,TRBJ1-1,.,.,TGCGCCAGCAGCTCGGGACCAGGCCCGAACACTGAAGCTTTCTTT,CASSSGPGPNTEAFF
TRBV4-1,TRBJ2-7,.,.,TGCGCCAGCAGCCAAGGGGGAGTTCTCAATTACGAGCAGTACTTC,CASSQGGVLNYEQYF
TRBV9,TRBJ2-3,.,.,TGTGCCAGCAGCGTAGGGGCTAGCACAGATACGCAGTATTTT,CASSVGASTDTQYF
TRBV30,TRBJ1-1,once,TRBD1,TGTGCCTGGAATCCGACAGGGCTGAACACTGAAGCTTTCTTT,CAWNPTGLNTEAFF
TRBV19,TRBJ2-7,.,.,TGTGCCAGTAGCCCAGGCTTAGGGTACGAGCAGTACTTC,CASSPGLGYEQYF
TRBV18,TRBJ2-7,.,TRBD1,TGTGCCAGCTCACCAGACTATGGGGACGACAGGGCCTTCTCCTACGAGCAGTACTTC,CASSPDYGDDRAFSYEQYF
TRBV5-8,TRBJ1-1,.,TRBD1,TGTGCCAGCAGTTGGGACAGGGACCAGGGGGACACTGAAGCTTTCTTT,CASSWDRDQGDTEAFF
TRBV11-2,TRBJ2-6,.,.,TGTGCCAGCAGCTTAGATGTAAGGATTTCCTCTGGGGCCAACGTCCTGACTTTC,CASSLDVRISSGANVLTF
TRBV19,TRBJ2-3,.,TRBD2,TGTGCCAGTAGTATAGTTCCGGGAGGAGTAAATACGCAGTATTTT,CASSIVPGGVNTQYF
TRBV4-1,TRBJ2-5,.,TRBD2,TGCGCCAGCAGCCAAGGGGCGGGAGGTCCCGGAGAGACCCAGTACTTC,CASSQGAGGPGETQYF
TRBV19,TRBJ1-5,.,.,TGTGCCAGTAGTCCTCGGGACGGCAGCAATCAGCCCCAGCATTTT,CASSPRDGSNQPQHF
TRBV10-3,TRBJ2-7,.,TRBD2,TGTGCCATCAGTGAGCCCAGGGGCGGGGGGGCCAACGAGCAGTACTTC,CAISEPRGGGANEQYF
TRBV7-2,TRBJ2-3,.,TRBD2,TGTGCCAGCAGCTTAGTCGGGACTAGTAACACAGATACGCAGTATTTT,CASSLVGTSNTDTQYF
TRBV6-1,TRBJ1-5,.,TRBD1,TGTGCCAGCAGTGAATTCGGGGGGACAGGGTCAGGCAATCAGCCCCAGCATTTT,CASSEFGGTGSGNQPQHF
TRBV11-2,TRBJ2-7,.,.,TGTGCCAGCAGCTTAGAGGCAGGGGCCTCCTACGAGCAGTACTTC,CASSLEAGASYEQYF
TRBV27,TRBJ1-3,.,.,TGTGCCAGCAGTGACAGCCCGTCGGGAGGAAACACCATATATTTT,CASSDSPSGGNTIYF
TRBV5-8,TRBJ2-5,.,TRBD2,TGTGCCAGCAGTTTTGATCCGAGCGGGGTAAGGGAGACCCAGTACTTC,CASSFDPSGVRETQYF
TRBV12-5,TRBJ2-7,.,TRBD1,TGTGCTAGTGGTTTCCCCTTTGGGACAGGCTACGAGCAGTACTTC,CASGFPFGTGYEQYF
TRBV27,TRBJ2-3,.,TRBD2,TGTGCCAGCAGTTGGGGGACTAGAGCGGTTGCAGATACGCAGTATTTT,CASSWGTRAVADTQYF
TRBV2,TRBJ2-7,.,.,TGTGCCAGCAGCGGTACAGGGTTCTACGAGCAGTACTTC,CASSGTGFYEQYF
TRBV6-5,TRBJ1-1,once,TRBD1,TGTGCCAGCAGCGCCACGGGACAGATGATTGAAGCTTTCTTT,CASSATGQMIEAFF
TRBV29-1,TRBJ1-3,.,.,TGCAGCGTTGTCTCCCCAGGCGTGAGCTCTGGAAACACCATATATTTT,CSVVSPGVSSGNTIYF
TRBV4-1,TRBJ1-2,.,.,TGCGCCAGCAGCCAAGATGGGGGTAATAACTATGGCTACACCTTC,CASSQDGGNNYGYTF
TRBV7-9,TRBJ2-3,once,.,TGTGCCAGCAGCTTACTCCCTAGCACAGATACGCAGTATTTT,CASSLLPSTDTQYF
TRBV6-5,TRBJ2-1,.,.,TGTGCCAGCAGTCTGACAGGCGCATACAATGAGCAGTTCTTC,CASSLTGAYNEQFF
TRBV19,TRBJ1-1,.,.,TGTGCCAGTAGTTCCAACACTGAAGCTTTCTTT,CASSSNTEAFF
TRBV6-1,TRBJ1-5,few,TRBD1,TGTGCCAGGAACAGGGGGCTCCAGCCCCAGCATTTT,CARNRGLQPQHF
TRBV4-2,TRBJ2-3,.,TRBD2,TGTGCCAGCAGCCAAGATGAACTAGCGGGGGGCACAGATACGCAGTATTTT,CASSQDELAGGTDTQYF
TRBV27,TRBJ2-1,.,.,TGTGCCAGCATCCCCACCGGCGGGGTCGACCAGTTCTTC,CASIPTGGVDQFF
TRBV6-6,TRBJ2-5,.,.,TGTGCCAGCAGCCCTCCCCGAGAGACCCAGTACTTC,CASSPPRETQYF
TRBV5-6,TRBJ1-1,.,TRBD1,TGTGCCAGCGAACAGGGGGCGGACACTGAAGCTTTCTTT,CASEQGADTEAFF
TRBV13,TRBJ1-1,once,.,TGTGCCAGCAGCTTCCCGAGAGCGGCTGAAGCTTTCTTT,CASSFPRAAEAFF
TRBV7-9,TRBJ2-1,.,TRBD2,TGTGCCAGCAGCTTAGCGATGGGGACTAGACCCTACAATGAGCAGTTCTTC,CASSLAMGTRPYNEQFF
TRBV5-8,TRBJ2-7,once,TRBD1,TGTGCCAGCAGCCGGGACAGCGCCTACGAGCAGTACTTC,CASSRDSAYEQYF
TRBV7-9,TRBJ2-2,.,.,TGTGCCAGCCGTACTAGGGGGGGCACCGGGGAGCTGTTTTTT,CASRTRGGTGELFF
TRBV9,TRBJ1-1,.,TRBD1,TGTGCCAGCAGGGGGACAGGAAACACTGAAGCTTTCTTT,CASRGTGNTEAFF
TRBV7-9,TRBJ1-1,.,.,TGTGCCAGCAGCCGAGTTGTTAGGGTGAACACTGAAGCTTTCTTT,CASSRVVRVNTEAFF